The T cell receptor beta chain under discussion was sequenced for a study of T cell clonality in common variable immunodeficiency. Findings of the study overall: Compared with healthy controls, CVID subjects showed increased TCRbeta clonality, mostly in about a third.

Control and CVID samples contributed equal amounts of genomic DNA. Generated by immunoSEQ multiplex PCR, the TCRdb table keeps only in-frame clones and is missing some. This repertoire holds more than 30,000 clones, and none appear only once. In this sample, this clone turned up many times. Its antigen is not identified. The CDR3 extends 3 residues past the end of the read, so its final part is completed from the germline J gene. V lost 11 bases to trimming and J lost 0 bases; unmatched junction nucleotides: 10. The CDR3 length is 14 residues. Germline CDR1 is ENHRY and CDR2 is SYGVKD. The sequenced material came from peripheral blood mononuclear cells. The genes are TRBV10-3 and TRBJ2-7; TRBD1 matches 7 bases. The sequence was collected from a person between 18 and 75 years old in good health. The sequenced part of the CDR3 DNA is TGTGCCGTCACCCCTGGGACAGCCTCCTACGAG. It yields the protein CAVTPGTASYE. The full CDR3 reads CAVTPGTASYEQYF.